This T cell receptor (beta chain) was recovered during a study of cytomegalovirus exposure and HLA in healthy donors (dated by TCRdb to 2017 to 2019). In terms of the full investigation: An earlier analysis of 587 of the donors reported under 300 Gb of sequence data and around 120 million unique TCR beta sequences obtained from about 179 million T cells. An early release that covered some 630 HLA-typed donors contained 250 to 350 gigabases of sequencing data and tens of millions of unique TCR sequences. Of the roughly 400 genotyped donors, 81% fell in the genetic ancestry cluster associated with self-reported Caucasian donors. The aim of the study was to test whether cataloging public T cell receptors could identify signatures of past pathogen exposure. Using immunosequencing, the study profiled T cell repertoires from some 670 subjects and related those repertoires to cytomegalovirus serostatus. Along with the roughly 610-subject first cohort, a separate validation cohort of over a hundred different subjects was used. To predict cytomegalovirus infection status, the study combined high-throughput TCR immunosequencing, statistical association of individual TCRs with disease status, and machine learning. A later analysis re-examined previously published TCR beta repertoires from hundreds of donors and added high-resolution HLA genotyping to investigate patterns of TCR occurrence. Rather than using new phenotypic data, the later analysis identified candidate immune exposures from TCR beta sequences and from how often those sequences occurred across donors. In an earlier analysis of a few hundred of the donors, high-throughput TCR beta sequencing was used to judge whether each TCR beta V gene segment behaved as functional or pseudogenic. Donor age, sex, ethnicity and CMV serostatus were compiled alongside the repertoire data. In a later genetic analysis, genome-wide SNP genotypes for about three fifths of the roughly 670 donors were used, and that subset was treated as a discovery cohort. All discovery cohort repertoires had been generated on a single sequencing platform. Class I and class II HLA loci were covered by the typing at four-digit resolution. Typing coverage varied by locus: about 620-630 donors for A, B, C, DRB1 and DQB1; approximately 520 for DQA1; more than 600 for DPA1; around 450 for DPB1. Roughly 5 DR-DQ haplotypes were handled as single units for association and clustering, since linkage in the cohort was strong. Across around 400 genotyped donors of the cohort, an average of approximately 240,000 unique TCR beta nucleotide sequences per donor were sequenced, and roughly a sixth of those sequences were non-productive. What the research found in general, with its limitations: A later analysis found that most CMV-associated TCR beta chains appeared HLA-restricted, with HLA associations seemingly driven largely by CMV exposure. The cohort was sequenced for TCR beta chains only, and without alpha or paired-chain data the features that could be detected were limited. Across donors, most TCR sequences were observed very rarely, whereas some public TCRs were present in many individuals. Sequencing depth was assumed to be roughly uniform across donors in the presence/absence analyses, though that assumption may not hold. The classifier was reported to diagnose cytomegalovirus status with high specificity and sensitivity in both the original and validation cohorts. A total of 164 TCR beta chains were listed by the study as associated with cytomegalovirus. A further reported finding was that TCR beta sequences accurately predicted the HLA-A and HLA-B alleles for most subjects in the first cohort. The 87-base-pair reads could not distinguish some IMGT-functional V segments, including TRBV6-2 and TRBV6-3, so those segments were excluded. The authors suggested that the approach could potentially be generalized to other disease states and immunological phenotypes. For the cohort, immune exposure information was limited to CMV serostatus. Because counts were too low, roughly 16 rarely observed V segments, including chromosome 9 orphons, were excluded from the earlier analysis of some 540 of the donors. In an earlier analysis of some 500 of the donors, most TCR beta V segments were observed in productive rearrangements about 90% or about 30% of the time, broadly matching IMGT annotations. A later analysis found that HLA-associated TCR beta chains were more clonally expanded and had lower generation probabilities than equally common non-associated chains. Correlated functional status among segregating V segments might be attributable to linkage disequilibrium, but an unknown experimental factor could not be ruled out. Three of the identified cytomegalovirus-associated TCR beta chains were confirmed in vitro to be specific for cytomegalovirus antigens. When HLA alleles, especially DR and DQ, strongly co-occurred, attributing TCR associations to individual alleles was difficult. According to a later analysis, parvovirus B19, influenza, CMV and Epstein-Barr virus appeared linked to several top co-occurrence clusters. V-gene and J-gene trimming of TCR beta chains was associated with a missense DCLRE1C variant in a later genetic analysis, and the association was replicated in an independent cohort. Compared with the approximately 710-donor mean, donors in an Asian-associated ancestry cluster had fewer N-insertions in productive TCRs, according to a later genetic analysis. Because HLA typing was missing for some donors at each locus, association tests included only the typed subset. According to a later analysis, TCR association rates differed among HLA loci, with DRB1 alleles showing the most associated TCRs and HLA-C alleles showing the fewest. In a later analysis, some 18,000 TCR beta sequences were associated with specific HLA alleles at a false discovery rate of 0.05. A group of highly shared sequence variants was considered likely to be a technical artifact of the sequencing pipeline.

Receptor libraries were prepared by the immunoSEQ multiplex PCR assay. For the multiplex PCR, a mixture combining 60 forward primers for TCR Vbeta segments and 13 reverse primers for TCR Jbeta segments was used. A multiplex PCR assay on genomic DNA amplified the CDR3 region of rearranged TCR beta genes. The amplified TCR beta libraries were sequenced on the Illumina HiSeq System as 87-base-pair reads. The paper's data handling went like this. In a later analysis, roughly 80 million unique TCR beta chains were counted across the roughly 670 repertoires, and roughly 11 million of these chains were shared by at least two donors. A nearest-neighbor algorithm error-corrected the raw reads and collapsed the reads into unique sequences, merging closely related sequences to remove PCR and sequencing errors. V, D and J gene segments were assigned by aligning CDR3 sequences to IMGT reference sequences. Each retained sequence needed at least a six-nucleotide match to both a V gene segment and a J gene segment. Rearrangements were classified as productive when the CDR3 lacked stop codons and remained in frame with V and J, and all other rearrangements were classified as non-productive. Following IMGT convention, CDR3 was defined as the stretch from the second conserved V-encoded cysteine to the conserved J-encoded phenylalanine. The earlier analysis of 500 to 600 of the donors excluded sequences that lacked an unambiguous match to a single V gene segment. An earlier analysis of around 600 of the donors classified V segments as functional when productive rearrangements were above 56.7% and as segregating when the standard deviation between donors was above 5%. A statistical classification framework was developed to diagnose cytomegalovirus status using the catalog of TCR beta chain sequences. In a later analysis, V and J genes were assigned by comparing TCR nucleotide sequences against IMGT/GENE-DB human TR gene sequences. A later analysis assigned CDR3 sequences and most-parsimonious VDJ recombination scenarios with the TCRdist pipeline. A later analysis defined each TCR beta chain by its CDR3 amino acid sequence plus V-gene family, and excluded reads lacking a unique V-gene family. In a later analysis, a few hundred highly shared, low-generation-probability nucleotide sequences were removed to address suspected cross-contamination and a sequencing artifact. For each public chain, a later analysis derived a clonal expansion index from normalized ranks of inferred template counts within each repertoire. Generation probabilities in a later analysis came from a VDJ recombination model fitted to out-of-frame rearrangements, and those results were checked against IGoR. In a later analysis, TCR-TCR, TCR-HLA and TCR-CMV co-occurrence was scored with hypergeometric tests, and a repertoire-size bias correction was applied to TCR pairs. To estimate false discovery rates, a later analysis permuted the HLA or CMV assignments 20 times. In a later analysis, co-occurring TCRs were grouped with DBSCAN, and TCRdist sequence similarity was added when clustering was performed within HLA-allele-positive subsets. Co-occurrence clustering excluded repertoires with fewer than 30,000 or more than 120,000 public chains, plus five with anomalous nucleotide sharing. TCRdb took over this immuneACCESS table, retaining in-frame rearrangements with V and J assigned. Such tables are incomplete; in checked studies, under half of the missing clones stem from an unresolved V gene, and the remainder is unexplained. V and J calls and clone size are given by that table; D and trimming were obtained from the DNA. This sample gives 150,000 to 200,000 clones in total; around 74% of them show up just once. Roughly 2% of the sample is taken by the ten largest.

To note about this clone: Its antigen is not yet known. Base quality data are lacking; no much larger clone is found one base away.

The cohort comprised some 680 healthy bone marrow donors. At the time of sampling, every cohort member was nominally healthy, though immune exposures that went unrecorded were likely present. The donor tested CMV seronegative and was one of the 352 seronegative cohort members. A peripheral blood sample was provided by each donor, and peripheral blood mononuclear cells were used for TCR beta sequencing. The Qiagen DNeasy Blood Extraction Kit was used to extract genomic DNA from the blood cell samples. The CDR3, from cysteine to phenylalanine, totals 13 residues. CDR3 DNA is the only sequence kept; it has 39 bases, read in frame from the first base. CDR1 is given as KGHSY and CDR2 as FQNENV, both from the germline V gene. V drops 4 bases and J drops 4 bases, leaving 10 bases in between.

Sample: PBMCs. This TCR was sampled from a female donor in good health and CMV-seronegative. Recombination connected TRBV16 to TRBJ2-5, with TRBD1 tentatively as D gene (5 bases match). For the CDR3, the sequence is CASSLQGGETQYF. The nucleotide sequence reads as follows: TGTGCCAGCAGCCTGCAGGGTGGAGAGACCCAGTACTTC.